This TCR beta chain was sequenced in a study of cytomegalovirus exposure and HLA in healthy donors. The germline CDR1 and CDR2 sequences are MNHEY and SMNVEV (reference sequence). CDR3 length equals 12 residues. The V gene end was trimmed by 8 bases and the J gene end by 7 bases; junction bases not matched to a gene: 5. Findings and caveats of the study: Reports showed the classifier diagnosing cytomegalovirus status with high specificity and sensitivity. When analyzed later, a missense DCLRE1C variant was found to be linked to TCR beta V- and J-gene trimming. It was around 160 TCR beta chains that were listed as cytomegalovirus-associated.

Both 60 Vbeta primers and 13 Jbeta primers went into the PCR. The protocol was immunoSEQ multiplex PCR, while the TCRdb copy is restricted to in-frame clones and leaves out a portion. The sample includes around 200,000 clones, about 79% of them seen just once. The count of this clone is one. Its antigen is as yet unknown. This clonotype originated in a girl aged 2-15 years in good health and CMV-seropositive. The sample comprised PBMCs. The chain recombines TRBV27 with TRBJ1-2; 9 bases agree with TRBD1. CDR3: CASGRDRVGYTF. CDR3 sequence (DNA): TGTGCCAGCGGCCGGGACAGGGTTGGCTACACCTTC.